The 2 T cell receptor beta chains reported below all come from one sample, sequenced in a study of shared clonotypes between healthy human individuals. This table comes from immunoSEQ multiplex PCR, and its TCRdb copy is limited to in-frame clones, with some not included. This sample has 850,000 to 1,200,000 clones, with about 75% found just once. Sequences were obtained from memory CD4+ T cells sorted from blood. Sample subset: CD45RA-negative fraction. All receptors derive from a man between 18 and 29 years old in good health.

This chain links TRBV25-1 with TRBJ1-6, with 7 bases aligning to TRBD1. The CDR3 is made up of 14 amino acids. J was trimmed by 7 bases and V by 3 bases; bases with no gene match: 3. The germline gives CDR1 MGHDK, CDR2 SYGVNS. The CDR3 protein is CASSDSGGNSPLHF. The CDR3 DNA reads as TGTGCCAGCAGTGATTCAGGGGGAAATTCACCCCTCCACTTT. The entire variable domain, with the rest obtained from reference TRBV25-1 and TRBJ1-6, is as follows: EADIYQTPRYLVIGTGKKITLECSQTMGHDKMYWYQQDPGMELHLIHYSYGVNSTEKGDLSSESTVSRIRTEHFPLTLESARPSHTSQYLCASSDSGGNSPLHFGNGTRLTVT.

The count of this clone is one. The gene calls are TRBV18 and TRBJ2-7, with 10 bases that match TRBD1. Looked up from germline, CDR1 is KGHSH and CDR2 is LQKENI. The CDR3 loop spans 15 amino acids. The ends lost 11 bases at V and 2 bases at J; junction bases unmatched: 12. The CDR3 nucleotides read TGTGCCGGGAGTGGTGGACAGGGGGGCCCCTACGAGCAGTACTTC. As protein: CAGSGGQGGPYEQYF.